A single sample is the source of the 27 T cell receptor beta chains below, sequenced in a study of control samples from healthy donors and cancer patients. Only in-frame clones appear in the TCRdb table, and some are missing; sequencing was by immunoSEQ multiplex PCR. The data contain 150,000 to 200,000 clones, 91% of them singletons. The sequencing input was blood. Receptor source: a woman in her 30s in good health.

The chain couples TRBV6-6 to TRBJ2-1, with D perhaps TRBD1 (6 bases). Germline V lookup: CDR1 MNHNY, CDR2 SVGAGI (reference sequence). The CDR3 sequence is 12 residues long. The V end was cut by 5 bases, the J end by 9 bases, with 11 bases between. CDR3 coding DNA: TGTGCCAGCAGTACTACAGGGAGTGAGCAGTTCTTC. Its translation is CASSTTGSEQFF.

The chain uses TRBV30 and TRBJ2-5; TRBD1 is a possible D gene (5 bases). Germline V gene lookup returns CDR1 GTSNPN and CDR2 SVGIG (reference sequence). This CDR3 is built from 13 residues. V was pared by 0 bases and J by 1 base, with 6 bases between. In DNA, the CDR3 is TGTGCCTGGAGTGTACAGGTCCAAGAGACCCAGTACTTC. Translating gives CAWSVQVQETQYF.

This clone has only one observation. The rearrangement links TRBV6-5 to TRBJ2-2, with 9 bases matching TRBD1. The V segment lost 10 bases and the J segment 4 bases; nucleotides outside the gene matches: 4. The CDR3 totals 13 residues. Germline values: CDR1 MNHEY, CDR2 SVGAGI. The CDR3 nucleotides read TGTGCCACGGGACAGGGTATCACCGGGGAGCTGTTTTTT. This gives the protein CATGQGITGELFF.

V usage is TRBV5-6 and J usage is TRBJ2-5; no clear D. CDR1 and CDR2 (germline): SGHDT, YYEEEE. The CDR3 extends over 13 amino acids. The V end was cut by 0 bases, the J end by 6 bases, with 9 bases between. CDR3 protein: CASSLVLRQTQYF. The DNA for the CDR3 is TGTGCCAGCAGCTTGGTTTTGCGCCAGACCCAGTACTTC. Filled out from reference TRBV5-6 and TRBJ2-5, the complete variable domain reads DAGVTQSPTHLIKTRGQQVTLRCSPKSGHDTVSWYQQALGQGPQFIFQYYEEEERQRGNFPDRFSGHQFPNYSSELNVNALLLGDSALYLCASSLVLRQTQYFGPGTRLLVL.

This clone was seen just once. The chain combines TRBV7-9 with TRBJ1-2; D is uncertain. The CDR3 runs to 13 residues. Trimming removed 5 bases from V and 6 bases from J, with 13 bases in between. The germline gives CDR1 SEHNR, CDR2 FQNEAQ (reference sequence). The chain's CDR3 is CASSASRRDGYTF. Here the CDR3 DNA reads TGTGCCAGCAGCGCCTCCAGGCGGGATGGCTACACCTTC.

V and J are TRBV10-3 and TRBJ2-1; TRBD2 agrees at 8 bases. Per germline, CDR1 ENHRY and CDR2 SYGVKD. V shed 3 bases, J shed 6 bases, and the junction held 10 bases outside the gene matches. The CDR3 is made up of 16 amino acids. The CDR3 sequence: CAISDPISGGGNEQFF. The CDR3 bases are TGTGCCATCAGTGACCCCATAAGCGGGGGTGGCAATGAGCAGTTCTTC.

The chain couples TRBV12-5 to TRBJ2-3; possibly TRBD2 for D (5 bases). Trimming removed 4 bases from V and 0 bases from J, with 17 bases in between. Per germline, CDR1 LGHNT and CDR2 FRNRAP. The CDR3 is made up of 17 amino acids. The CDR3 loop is CASGSLGLAASTDTQYF. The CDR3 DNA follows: TGTGCTAGTGGTTCCCTCGGGCTAGCAGCTAGCACAGATACGCAGTATTTT.

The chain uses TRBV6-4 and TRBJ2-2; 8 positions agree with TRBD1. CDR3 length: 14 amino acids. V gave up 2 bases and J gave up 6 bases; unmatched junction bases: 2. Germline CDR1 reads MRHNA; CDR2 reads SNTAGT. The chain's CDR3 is CASSDGQGAGELFF. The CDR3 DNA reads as TGTGCCAGCAGTGACGGACAGGGAGCCGGGGAGCTGTTTTTT.

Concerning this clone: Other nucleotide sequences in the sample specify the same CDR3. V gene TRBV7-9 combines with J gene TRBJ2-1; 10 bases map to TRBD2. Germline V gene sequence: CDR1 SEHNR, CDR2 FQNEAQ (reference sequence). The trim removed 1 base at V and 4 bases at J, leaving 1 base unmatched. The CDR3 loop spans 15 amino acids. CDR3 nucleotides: TGTGCCAGCAGCTTAGGACTAGCGGGTTACAATGAGCAGTTCTTC. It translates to CASSLGLAGYNEQFF.

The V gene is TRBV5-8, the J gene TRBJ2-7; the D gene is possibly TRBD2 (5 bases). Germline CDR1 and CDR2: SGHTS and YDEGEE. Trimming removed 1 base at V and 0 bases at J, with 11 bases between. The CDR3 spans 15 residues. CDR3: CASSLYDYISYEQYF. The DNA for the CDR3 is TGTGCCAGCAGCTTGTATGACTACATCTCCTACGAGCAGTACTTC.

The CDR3 is CASSSRNEQFF. In nucleotides, the CDR3 is TGTGCCAGCAGCTCTAGGAATGAGCAGTTCTTC. V and J are TRBV11-1 and TRBJ2-1; no reliable D call. The CDR3 runs 11 residues. V was cut by 4 bases and J by 7 bases, with 5 bases left in between. Germline V CDR1 and CDR2: SGHAT, FQDESV (reference sequence). The full variable domain, completed using reference TRBV11-1 and TRBJ2-1, is EAEVAQSPRYKITEKSQAVAFWCDPISGHATLYWYRQILGQGPELLVQFQDESVVDDSQLPKDRFSAERLKGVDSTLKIQPAELGDSAMYLCASSSRNEQFFGPGTRLTVL.

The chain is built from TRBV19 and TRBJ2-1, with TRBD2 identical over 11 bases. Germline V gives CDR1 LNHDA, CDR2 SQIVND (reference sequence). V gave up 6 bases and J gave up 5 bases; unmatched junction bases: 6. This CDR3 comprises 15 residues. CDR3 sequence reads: CASRSGTSGHNEQFF. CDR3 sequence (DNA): TGTGCCAGTAGATCCGGGACTAGCGGCCACAATGAGCAGTTCTTC.

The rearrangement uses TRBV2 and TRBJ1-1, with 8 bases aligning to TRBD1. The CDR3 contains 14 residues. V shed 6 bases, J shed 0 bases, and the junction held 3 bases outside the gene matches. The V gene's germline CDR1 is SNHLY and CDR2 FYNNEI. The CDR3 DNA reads TGTGCCAGCAGGGGACAGGACCTGAACACTGAAGCTTTCTTT. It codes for CASRGQDLNTEAFF.

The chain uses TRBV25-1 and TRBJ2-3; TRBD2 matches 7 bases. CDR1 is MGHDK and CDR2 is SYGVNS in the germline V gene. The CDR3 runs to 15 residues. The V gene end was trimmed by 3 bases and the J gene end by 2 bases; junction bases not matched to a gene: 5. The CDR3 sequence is CASSEGGLPTDTQYF. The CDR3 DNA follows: TGTGCCAGCAGTGAGGGGGGACTACCCACAGATACGCAGTATTTT.

In DNA form, the CDR3 reads TGTGCCTGGACAGGGGGGAATCAGCCCCAGCATTTT. This codes for CAWTGGNQPQHF. The chain has TRBV30 and TRBJ1-5; TRBD1 agrees at 7 bases. The CDR3 has 12 residues. Germline CDR1 is GTSNPN and CDR2 is SVGIG (reference sequence). Trimming took 4 bases from V and 4 from J; bases not matched to a gene: 1.

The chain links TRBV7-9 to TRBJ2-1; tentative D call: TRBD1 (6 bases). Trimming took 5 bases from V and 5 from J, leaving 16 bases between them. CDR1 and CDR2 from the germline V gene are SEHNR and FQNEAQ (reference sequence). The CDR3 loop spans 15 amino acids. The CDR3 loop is CASSQDSLTHNEQFF. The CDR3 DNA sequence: TGTGCCAGCAGCCAGGACAGTCTCACCCACAATGAGCAGTTCTTC.

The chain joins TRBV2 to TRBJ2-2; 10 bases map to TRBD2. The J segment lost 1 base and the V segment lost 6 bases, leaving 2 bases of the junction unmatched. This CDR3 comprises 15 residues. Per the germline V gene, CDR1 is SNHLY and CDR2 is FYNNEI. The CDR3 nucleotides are TGTGCCAGCAGCGGACTAGCGGAGAACACCGGGGAGCTGTTTTTT. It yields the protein CASSGLAENTGELFF.

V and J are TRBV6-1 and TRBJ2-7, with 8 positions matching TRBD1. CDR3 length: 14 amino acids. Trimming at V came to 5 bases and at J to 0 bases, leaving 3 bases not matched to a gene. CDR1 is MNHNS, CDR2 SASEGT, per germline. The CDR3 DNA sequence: TGTGCCAGCAGTCTCAGGGGGCCCTCCTACGAGCAGTACTTC. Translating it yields CASSLRGPSYEQYF.

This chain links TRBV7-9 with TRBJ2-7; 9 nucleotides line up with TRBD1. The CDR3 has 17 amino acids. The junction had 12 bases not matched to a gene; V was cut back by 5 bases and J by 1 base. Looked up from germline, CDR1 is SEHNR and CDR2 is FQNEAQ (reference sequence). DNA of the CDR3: TGTGCCAGCAGCGGTACCGGGACAGGGAGAGGGTCCTACGAGCAGTACTTC. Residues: CASSGTGTGRGSYEQYF. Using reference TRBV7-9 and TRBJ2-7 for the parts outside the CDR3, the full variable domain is DTGVSQNPRHKITKRGQNVTFRCDPISEHNRLYWYRQTLGQGPEFLTYFQNEAQLEKSRLLSDRFSAERPKGSFSTLEIQRTEQGDSAMYLCASSGTGTGRGSYEQYFGPGTRLTVT.

The CDR3 sequence is CASSGSEGTGELFF. The CDR3, as DNA: TGCGCCAGCAGCGGTTCCGAGGGGACCGGGGAGCTGTTTTTT. The chain links TRBV4-1 to TRBJ2-2; D tentatively reads TRBD1 or TRBD2 (5 bases each). Germline lookup yields CDR1 MGHRA and CDR2 YSYEKL. The CDR3 runs to 14 residues. The V end lost 5 bases, the J end lost 5 bases, and 12 bases lay between the germline ends.

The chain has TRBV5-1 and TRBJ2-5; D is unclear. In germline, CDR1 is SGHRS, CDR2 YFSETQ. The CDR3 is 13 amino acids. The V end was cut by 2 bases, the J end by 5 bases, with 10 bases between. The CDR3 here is CASSFIGRETQYF. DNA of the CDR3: TGCGCCAGCAGCTTTATAGGGCGCGAGACCCAGTACTTC. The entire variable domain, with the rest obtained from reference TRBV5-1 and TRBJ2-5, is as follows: KAGVTQTPRYLIKTRGQQVTLSCSPISGHRSVSWYQQTPGQGLQFLFEYFSETQRNKGNFPGRFSGRQFSNSRSEMNVSTLELGDSALYLCASSFIGRETQYFGPGTRLLVL.

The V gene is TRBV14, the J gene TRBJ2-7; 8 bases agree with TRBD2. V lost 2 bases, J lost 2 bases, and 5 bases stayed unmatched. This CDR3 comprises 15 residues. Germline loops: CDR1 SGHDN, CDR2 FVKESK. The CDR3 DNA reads TGTGCCAGCAGCCAACCCGGGACTAGACCCTACGAGCAGTACTTC. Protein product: CASSQPGTRPYEQYF.

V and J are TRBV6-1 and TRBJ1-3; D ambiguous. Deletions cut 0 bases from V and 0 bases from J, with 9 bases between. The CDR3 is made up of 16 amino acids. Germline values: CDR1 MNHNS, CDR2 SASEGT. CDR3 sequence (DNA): TGTGCCAGCAGTGAAGCGAGCCTCACCTCTGGAAACACCATATATTTT. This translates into CASSEASLTSGNTIYF.

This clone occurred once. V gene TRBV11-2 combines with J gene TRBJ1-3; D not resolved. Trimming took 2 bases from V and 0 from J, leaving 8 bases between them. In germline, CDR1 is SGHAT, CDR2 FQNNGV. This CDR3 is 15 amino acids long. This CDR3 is CASSLWRRSGNTIYF. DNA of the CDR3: TGTGCCAGCAGCTTATGGCGCCGCTCTGGAAACACCATATATTTT. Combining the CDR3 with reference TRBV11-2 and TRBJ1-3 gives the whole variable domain EAGVAQSPRYKIIEKRQSVAFWCNPISGHATLYWYQQILGQGPKLLIQFQNNGVVDDSQLPKDRFSAERLKGVDSTLKIQPAKLEDSAVYLCASSLWRRSGNTIYFGEGSWLTVV.

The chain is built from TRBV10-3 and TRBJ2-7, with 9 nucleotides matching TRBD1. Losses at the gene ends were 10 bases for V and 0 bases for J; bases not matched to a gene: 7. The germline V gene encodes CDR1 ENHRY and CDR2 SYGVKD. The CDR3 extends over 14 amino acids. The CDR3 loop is CATTGGKSSYEQYF. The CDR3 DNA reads TGTGCCACTACAGGGGGCAAAAGCTCCTACGAGCAGTACTTC.

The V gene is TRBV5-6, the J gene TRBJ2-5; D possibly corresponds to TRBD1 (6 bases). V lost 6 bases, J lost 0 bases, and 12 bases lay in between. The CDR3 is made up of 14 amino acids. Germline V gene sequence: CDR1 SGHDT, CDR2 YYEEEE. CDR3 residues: CASIRQVNQETQYF. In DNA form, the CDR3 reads TGTGCCAGCATCAGACAGGTCAACCAAGAGACCCAGTACTTC.

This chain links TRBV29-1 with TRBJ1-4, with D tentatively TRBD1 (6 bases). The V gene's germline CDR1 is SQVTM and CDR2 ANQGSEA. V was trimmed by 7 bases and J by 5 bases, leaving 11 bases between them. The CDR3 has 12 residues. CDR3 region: CSGRQGNEKLFF. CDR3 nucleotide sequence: TGCAGCGGAAGGCAGGGGAATGAAAAACTGTTTTTT.